This T cell receptor (beta chain) was retrieved from a study of neoadjuvant nivolumab and ipilimumab in lung cancer. Study as a whole: Patients got nivolumab 3 mg/kg on days 1, 15 and 29; combination added ipilimumab 1 mg/kg day 1.

Sequencing used immunoSEQ multiplex PCR; TCRdb keeps in-frame clones, though not all of them. There are fewer than 25,000 clones in the sample; about four fifths occur only once, and 23% lies in the top ten. Here the sequenced sample was peripheral blood, taken before neoadjuvant nivolumab, alone or with ipilimumab. The TCR sequence derives from an adult with non-small cell lung cancer.

CDR3 protein: CASSLAGGNTGELFF. CDR3 coding DNA: TGCGCCAGCAGCTTAGCGGGAGGGAACACCGGGGAGCTGTTTTTT. The rearrangement links TRBV5-1 to TRBJ2-2; TRBD2 agrees at 9 bases. The V gene's germline CDR1 is SGHRS and CDR2 YFSETQ. The ends lost 2 bases at V and 1 base at J; junction bases unmatched: 0. This CDR3 spans 15 amino acids.